These 24 T cell receptor beta chains share one sample of origin, sequenced in a study of identical twins (TCRdb year 2016). The method behind the library was 5' RACE. TCRdb lists the instrument as Illumina HiSeq 2000. TCRdb reprocessing: public reads trimmed at Q25 with fastp, clones called with MiXCR, in-frame beta chains kept. Records with the same CDR3 protein are collapsed into one entry carrying the most frequent genes and DNA. This sample comprises a few hundred thousand distinct CDR3 sequences, about 8.5% of them detected only once. Of the sample, 3% falls within the top ten clones. These records were also assigned to another study, of yellow fever vaccine responses in identical twins.

Material: CD8+ T cells sorted from blood. The receptors were sampled from a woman under 30 in good health.

This clonotype was seen only a few times. The chain uses TRBV24-1 and TRBJ2-3; 10 positions agree with TRBD2. J was trimmed by 2 bases and V by 7 bases; bases with no gene match: 5. Per germline, CDR1 KGHDR and CDR2 SFDVKD. The CDR3 runs 15 residues. The CDR3 sequence is CATSQREGHTDTQYF. CDR3 bases: TGTGCCACCAGCCAGCGGGAGGGCCACACAGATACGCAGTATTTT.

The CDR3 nucleotides read TGTGCCAGCAGCTTAACCCGGACAGTAAGCACAGATACGCAGTATTTT. It encodes CASSLTRTVSTDTQYF. V usage is TRBV7-2 and J usage is TRBJ2-3, with D tentatively TRBD1 (6 bases). The CDR3 length is 16 residues. The V gene's germline CDR1 is SGHTA and CDR2 FQGNSA. Trimming took off 2 bases at V and 0 bases at J, with 12 bases between the two ends.

This clonotype occurred a few times. J is TRBJ2-7 and V is TRBV2; 14 bases map to TRBD2. The germline V gene encodes CDR1 SNHLY and CDR2 FYNNEI. The CDR3 totals 18 residues. V lost 5 bases to trimming and J lost 3 bases; unmatched junction nucleotides: 12. The CDR3 region has the DNA TGTGCCAGCAGTACCGGGACTAGCGGGAGCCAGAGCCTCTACGAGCAGTACTTC. Encoded protein: CASSTGTSGSQSLYEQYF.

This clonotype was detected only a few times. In this CDR3 the conserved last residue, phenylalanine or tryptophan, is missing, so a read error is likely. The limits of the CDR3 on the DNA are not certain, so only TCRdb's listed CDR3 is given. The chain couples TRBV3-1 to TRBJ2-3; TRBD1 reflects the table's D call only, with no check against the DNA. From germline, CDR1 is LGHDT and CDR2 YNNKEL (reference sequence). From its first to its last residue, the CDR3 has 10 amino acids. The CDR3 sequence: CASQSVGSRI.

This clonotype was detected many times. V is TRBV7-9 and J is TRBJ2-5; D not resolved. This CDR3 is 15 amino acids long. In germline, CDR1 is SEHNR, CDR2 FQNEAQ (reference sequence). V dropped 0 bases and J dropped 1 base, with 9 bases sitting between them. DNA for the CDR3: TGTGCCAGCAGCTTAGCGCAGGTCGGCCAAGAGACCCAGTACTTC. Translated: CASSLAQVGQETQYF.

A few counts support this clonotype. The chain recombines TRBV4-1 with TRBJ2-1, with TRBD2 matching 9 bases. The CDR3 loop spans 17 amino acids. J lost 3 bases, V lost 0 bases, and 6 bases had no gene match. CDR1 is MGHRA and CDR2 is YSYEKL in the germline V gene. The CDR3 DNA sequence: TGCGCCAGCAGCCAAGAAGGGACTAGCAGCTTCTACAATGAGCAGTTCTTC. It yields the protein CASSQEGTSSFYNEQFF.

The J gene is TRBJ1-6, the V gene TRBV2; D remains ambiguous. Germline CDR1 and CDR2: SNHLY and FYNNEI. V lost 7 bases to trimming and J lost 14 bases, with 15 bases between them. This CDR3 region has 12 residues. The CDR3 spells CASMWGGETLHF. CDR3 sequence (DNA): TGTGCCAGCATGTGGGGTGGGGAGACCCTCCACTTT.

This clonotype was seen ten or more times. V usage is TRBV3-1 and J usage is TRBJ2-7; 12 bases match TRBD2. Trimming removed 5 bases from V and 3 bases from J; junction bases left unmatched: 2. The germline gives CDR1 LGHDT, CDR2 YNNKEL (reference sequence). The CDR3 covers 14 residues. CDR3 protein: CASSETSGSYEQYF. The CDR3 coding sequence is TGTGCCAGCAGCGAGACTAGCGGGAGCTACGAGCAGTACTTC.

This clonotype was detected a few times. J is TRBJ1-1 and V is TRBV20-1; no firm D call. Trimming took 3 bases from V and 10 from J, leaving 21 bases between them. This CDR3 is built from 14 residues. Germline V lookup: CDR1 DFQATT, CDR2 SNEGSKA (reference sequence). The CDR3 region is CSASLPGATLLAFF. The CDR3 coding sequence is TGCAGTGCTAGTCTGCCGGGAGCGACCTTATTAGCTTTCTTT.

This clonotype was seen at least ten times. This chain uses TRBV4-3 with TRBJ2-1; D is perhaps TRBD2 (5 bases). Germline lookup yields CDR1 LGHNA and CDR2 YSLEER. CDR3 length: 15 amino acids. Trimming removed 5 bases at V and 9 bases at J, with 20 bases between. The CDR3 sequence: CASSSRLGRWGEQFF. CDR3 nucleotide sequence: TGCGCCAGCAGCTCCCGGTTGGGGAGATGGGGTGAGCAGTTCTTC.

The rearrangement uses TRBV5-6 and TRBJ2-5, with 11 bases aligning to TRBD1. V lost 4 bases, J lost 1 base, and 6 bases stayed unmatched. CDR3 length equals 16 residues. Germline V gene lookup returns CDR1 SGHDT and CDR2 YYEEEE. CDR3 nucleotide sequence: TGTGCCAGCAGCGCCTGGACAGGGGGCTTCCAAGAGACCCAGTACTTC. The encoded protein is CASSAWTGGFQETQYF. The variable domain in full, completed from reference TRBV5-6 and TRBJ2-5, reads DAGVTQSPTHLIKTRGQQVTLRCSPKSGHDTVSWYQQALGQGPQFIFQYYEEEERQRGNFPDRFSGHQFPNYSSELNVNALLLGDSALYLCASSAWTGGFQETQYFGPGTRLLVL.

The chain couples TRBV7-9 to TRBJ2-2; D may be TRBD1 or TRBD2 (6 bases each). Germline values: CDR1 SEHNR, CDR2 FQNEAQ (reference sequence). The CDR3 sequence is 17 residues long. Trimming pared 5 bases from V and 5 bases from J, leaving 21 bases between. Here the CDR3 reads CASSPRAWRGRTGELFF. The CDR3 DNA follows: TGTGCCAGCAGCCCCCGGGCATGGAGGGGGAGGACCGGGGAGCTGTTTTTT.

The chain employs TRBV10-3 and TRBJ2-7; D may be TRBD1 or TRBD2 (5 bases each). The CDR3 is made up of 13 amino acids. V was clipped by 4 bases and J by 0 bases, with 7 bases between them. The germline V gene has CDR1 ENHRY and CDR2 SYGVKD. CDR3 in DNA: TGTGCCATCAGTGGGGACGCCTCCTACGAGCAGTACTTC. Translating it yields CAISGDASYEQYF.

This clonotype was counted ten times or more. This rearrangement joins TRBV29-1 to TRBJ2-2, with D possibly being TRBD2 (5 bases). The CDR3 spans 12 residues. V lost 5 bases, J lost 4 bases, and 8 bases lay in between. Germline values: CDR1 SQVTM, CDR2 ANQGSEA. The CDR3 spells CSVRGGTGELFF. In DNA, the CDR3 is TGCAGCGTTCGCGGAGGCACCGGGGAGCTGTTTTTT.

This clonotype appeared a few times. The rearrangement uses TRBV6-4 and TRBJ2-2; 11 bases align to TRBD1. In germline, CDR1 is MRHNA, CDR2 SNTAGT. The CDR3 spans 15 residues. V was clipped by 3 bases and J by 6 bases; unmatched bases: 3. In DNA form, the CDR3 reads TGTGCCAGCAGTGAAGAGGACAGGGGGCCCGGGGAGCTGTTTTTT. Translated, it gives CASSEEDRGPGELFF.

V is TRBV4-1 and J is TRBJ1-2, with D possibly matching TRBD1 (6 bases). The CDR3 sequence is 14 residues long. Germline V gene lookup returns CDR1 MGHRA and CDR2 YSYEKL. The V end was cut by 4 bases, the J end by 4 bases, with 13 bases between. The CDR3 nucleotides are TGCGCCAGCAGCCCGACAGGAAGCCCCTATGGCTACACCTTC. Residues: CASSPTGSPYGYTF.

V gene TRBV7-8 combines with J gene TRBJ2-1, with 12 bases identical to TRBD2. Germline CDR1 reads SGHVS; CDR2 reads FQNEAQ. The CDR3 extends over 15 amino acids. Germline trimming cut 4 bases from V and 7 bases from J; bases unmatched to any gene: 5. The CDR3 reads CASSSRTSGANEQFF. The CDR3 DNA sequence: TGTGCCAGCAGCTCCCGGACTAGCGGGGCGAATGAGCAGTTCTTC. Full variable domain (missing parts from reference TRBV7-8 and TRBJ2-1): GAGVSQSPRYKVAKRGQDVALRCDPISGHVSLFWYQQALGQGPEFLTYFQNEAQLDKSGLPSDRFFAERPEGSVSTLKIQRTQQEDSAVYLCASSSRTSGANEQFFGPGTRLTVL.

The chain employs TRBV4-2 and TRBJ2-1; D possibly corresponds to TRBD2 (5 bases). CDR3 length: 13 residues. Germline loops: CDR1 LGHNA, CDR2 YNFKEQ. Trimming removed 1 base from V and 8 bases from J, with 9 bases in between. This CDR3 is CASSQGGFDEQFF. The CDR3, as DNA: TGTGCCAGCAGCCAAGGAGGGTTCGATGAGCAGTTCTTC.

The chain recombines TRBV14 with TRBJ2-7, with TRBD1 identical over 9 bases. The CDR3 totals 16 residues. V shed 2 bases and J 7 bases; nucleotides not matched to a gene: 12. Germline V CDR1 and CDR2: SGHDN, FVKESK. The CDR3 reads CASSQRSGTGWGEQYF. CDR3 sequence (DNA): TGTGCCAGCAGCCAACGATCCGGGACAGGGTGGGGGGAGCAGTACTTC.

This clonotype turned up a few times. V gene TRBV6-5 combines with J gene TRBJ2-3; perhaps TRBD2 as D (6 bases). Deletions cut 4 bases from V and 0 bases from J, with 8 bases between. Germline V gene data show CDR1 as MNHEY and CDR2 as SVGAGI. The CDR3 runs to 14 residues. The CDR3 DNA sequence: TGTGCCAGCAGTTGGAGGGATAGCACAGATACGCAGTATTTT. This encodes CASSWRDSTDTQYF.

This chain joins TRBV6-4 and TRBJ2-2; 7 bases align to TRBD1. Germline V gives CDR1 MRHNA, CDR2 SNTAGT. Losses at the gene ends were 2 bases for V and 6 bases for J; bases not matched to a gene: 6. CDR3 length equals 15 residues. CDR3 protein: CASSDGAGGAGELFF. The CDR3 nucleotides read TGTGCCAGCAGTGACGGCGCAGGGGGTGCCGGGGAGCTGTTTTTT.

This clonotype was detected many times. The chain carries TRBV12-3 or TRBV12-4 and TRBJ1-3; D not certain. Trimming stripped 3 bases from V and 7 bases from J, with 10 bases between. The CDR3 sequence is 13 residues long. CDR3 sequence reads: CASSFNPWNTIYF. Here the CDR3 DNA reads TGTGCCAGCAGTTTCAACCCCTGGAACACCATATATTTT.

This clonotype has a count of ten or more. This rearrangement joins TRBV15 to TRBJ2-2; no firm D call. Germline CDR1 and CDR2: LNHNV and YYDKDF (reference sequence). V gave up 5 bases and J gave up 4 bases, with 5 bases separating them. The CDR3 covers 12 residues. The CDR3 sequence: CATSFSTGELFF. The CDR3 DNA follows: TGTGCCACCAGCTTCTCCACCGGGGAGCTGTTTTTT.

This clonotype was seen repeatedly, ten times or more. The chain employs TRBV28 and TRBJ2-1, with D possibly TRBD2 on 6 matching bases. The germline CDR1 and CDR2 sequences are MDHEN and SYDVKM. Trimming removed 3 bases from V and 7 bases from J, with 22 bases in between. This CDR3 has 17 amino acids. CDR3 residues: CASSFSISGGRLNEQFF. CDR3 DNA sequence: TGTGCCAGCAGTTTTTCAATCTCTGGTGGGAGGCTGAATGAGCAGTTCTTC.